A selection of T cell receptor beta chains follows, all from one sample in a study of OX40 agonist ivuxolimab in advanced cancers. The assay was immunoSEQ multiplex PCR, and TCRdb's table has in-frame clones only and misses some. This table has tens of thousands of clones, more than 65% appearing once. The input for sequencing was CD4+ or CD8+ T cells sorted from blood, taken in a trial of the OX40 agonist ivuxolimab. All receptors derive from an adult with an advanced solid tumor such as melanoma, head and neck, liver or kidney cancer. Both conserved end residues are part of each CDR3. D genes are given only for firm matches. Where a row states a size, it is once, few, many or the class of an expanded clone; other rows omit it.

D gene: .; clone size: .; V gene: TRBV20-1; J gene: TRBJ2-1; CDR3 DNA: TGCAGTGCAGGGGACCGCGAGGCGCAGTTCTTC; CDR3 protein: CSAGDREAQFF
D gene: TRBD1; clone size: .; V gene: TRBV6-5; J gene: TRBJ1-6; CDR3 DNA: TGTGCCAGCAGTTTTACCGGACAGGGCCTTAATTCACCCCTCCACTTT; CDR3 protein: CASSFTGQGLNSPLHF
D gene: .; clone size: .; V gene: TRBV30; J gene: TRBJ1-3; CDR3 DNA: TGTGCCTGGAGTGTGGGAGGAAACACCATATATTTT; CDR3 protein: CAWSVGGNTIYF
D gene: TRBD1; clone size: .; V gene: TRBV5-1; J gene: TRBJ1-4; CDR3 DNA: TGCGCCAGCAGCTTACAGGGGGCGGCTGAAAAACTGTTTTTT; CDR3 protein: CASSLQGAAEKLFF
D gene: TRBD1; clone size: .; V gene: TRBV7-3; J gene: TRBJ2-6; CDR3 DNA: TGTGCCAGCAGCTCCCGCCCGGGACAGGGTTTGTTTCGAGCCGGGGCCAACGTCCTGACTTTC; CDR3 protein: CASSSRPGQGLFRAGANVLTF
D gene: .; clone size: .; V gene: TRBV6-6; J gene: TRBJ2-5; CDR3 DNA: TGTGCCAGCAGCGGAATACAAGGATGGGAAACCCAGTACTTC; CDR3 protein: CASSGIQGWETQYF
D gene: .; clone size: .; V gene: TRBV5-4; J gene: TRBJ2-3; CDR3 DNA: TGTGCCAGCAGCTTGGATCGTGAGACAGATACGCAGTATTTT; CDR3 protein: CASSLDRETDTQYF
D gene: .; clone size: .; V gene: TRBV29-1; J gene: TRBJ2-2; CDR3 DNA: TGCAGCGTGAGTTCAGCCGGGATCTACACCGGGGAGCTGTTTTTT; CDR3 protein: CSVSSAGIYTGELFF
D gene: .; clone size: .; V gene: TRBV10-3; J gene: TRBJ1-1; CDR3 DNA: TGTGCCATCAGTGTGGACTTTTTCACTAACACTGAAGCTTTCTTT; CDR3 protein: CAISVDFFTNTEAFF
D gene: .; clone size: .; V gene: TRBV10-3; J gene: TRBJ2-1; CDR3 DNA: TGTGCCATCAGTGAGTCAAAATACAATGAGCAGTTCTTC; CDR3 protein: CAISESKYNEQFF
D gene: .; clone size: .; V gene: TRBV9; J gene: TRBJ1-3; CDR3 DNA: TGTGCCAGCAGCGTAGATCGGCTGGCAGCTGGAAACACCATATATTTT; CDR3 protein: CASSVDRLAAGNTIYF
D gene: .; clone size: few; V gene: TRBV2; J gene: TRBJ1-2; CDR3 DNA: TGTGCCAGCAGGGAAGACACCTATGGCTACACCTTC; CDR3 protein: CASREDTYGYTF
D gene: TRBD2; clone size: .; V gene: TRBV6-4; J gene: TRBJ2-1; CDR3 DNA: TGTGCCAGCAGTGGGGGAGTAGCGGGTCTAAATGAGCAGTTCTTC; CDR3 protein: CASSGGVAGLNEQFF
D gene: .; clone size: .; V gene: TRBV5-1; J gene: TRBJ2-1; CDR3 DNA: TGCGCCAGCAGCAACTCTGGGCTCCCGGGAAATGAGCAGTTCTTC; CDR3 protein: CASSNSGLPGNEQFF
D gene: TRBD1; clone size: .; V gene: TRBV14; J gene: TRBJ1-2; CDR3 DNA: TGTGCCAGCAGCCAACGGGACAGGGGGCTTCCTAACTATGGCTACACCTTC; CDR3 protein: CASSQRDRGLPNYGYTF
D gene: .; clone size: .; V gene: TRBV5-6; J gene: TRBJ1-2; CDR3 DNA: TGTGCCAGCAGCTCCCGGTCCCTAGACTATGGCTACACCTTC; CDR3 protein: CASSSRSLDYGYTF
D gene: .; clone size: .; V gene: TRBV30; J gene: TRBJ1-4; CDR3 DNA: TGTGCCTGGAGCCTCCTGAGGGACCCTAATGAAAAACTGTTTTTT; CDR3 protein: CAWSLLRDPNEKLFF
D gene: .; clone size: .; V gene: TRBV7-3; J gene: TRBJ2-3; CDR3 DNA: TGTGCCAGCAGCTTGGGTAGGGGTATAACAGATACGCAGTATTTT; CDR3 protein: CASSLGRGITDTQYF
D gene: .; clone size: .; V gene: TRBV14; J gene: TRBJ1-5; CDR3 DNA: TGTGCCAGCAGCCAACTGACAGAAGATCAGCCCCAGCATTTT; CDR3 protein: CASSQLTEDQPQHF
D gene: .; clone size: .; V gene: TRBV2; J gene: TRBJ2-7; CDR3 DNA: TGTGCCAGCAGTGAATTTAGAGGGAGAGGGCAGTACTTC; CDR3 protein: CASSEFRGRGQYF
D gene: .; clone size: .; V gene: TRBV28; J gene: TRBJ2-7; CDR3 DNA: TGTGCCAGCAGTGCAATAGGACCTACCTACGAGCAGTACTTC; CDR3 protein: CASSAIGPTYEQYF
D gene: TRBD1; clone size: .; V gene: TRBV7-2; J gene: TRBJ2-7; CDR3 DNA: TGTGCCAGCAGCGGACAGGGGGGAGAGCAGTACTTC; CDR3 protein: CASSGQGGEQYF
D gene: .; clone size: .; V gene: TRBV6-1; J gene: TRBJ2-1; CDR3 DNA: TGTGCCAGCAGCGGCCACGGTTCGGAGTTCTTC; CDR3 protein: CASSGHGSEFF
D gene: .; clone size: .; V gene: TRBV7-3; J gene: TRBJ2-3; CDR3 DNA: TGTGCCAGCAGTATCGACACAGATACGCAGTATTTT; CDR3 protein: CASSIDTDTQYF
D gene: .; clone size: .; V gene: TRBV5-1; J gene: TRBJ1-1; CDR3 DNA: TGCGCCAGCAGTTTCCAGGGGCAACCGAACACTGAAGCTTTCTTT; CDR3 protein: CASSFQGQPNTEAFF
D gene: TRBD1; clone size: .; V gene: TRBV2; J gene: TRBJ1-5; CDR3 DNA: TGTGCCAGCAGTGAAGGGCAGGGGGCGTTTCAGCCCCAGCATTTT; CDR3 protein: CASSEGQGAFQPQHF
D gene: TRBD1; clone size: many; V gene: TRBV5-1; J gene: TRBJ2-5; CDR3 DNA: TGCGCCAGCAGCCCCGACAGGGGTGGTGAGACCCAGTACTTC; CDR3 protein: CASSPDRGGETQYF
D gene: .; clone size: .; V gene: TRBV7-2; J gene: TRBJ1-3; CDR3 DNA: TGTGCCAGCAGCTTATACCAGGGAAACACCATATATTTT; CDR3 protein: CASSLYQGNTIYF
D gene: TRBD2; clone size: .; V gene: TRBV11-1; J gene: TRBJ2-7; CDR3 DNA: TGTGCCAGCAGCTTATATTCCGGGACTAGCTACGAGCAGTACTTC; CDR3 protein: CASSLYSGTSYEQYF
D gene: TRBD2; clone size: .; V gene: TRBV6-6; J gene: TRBJ2-5; CDR3 DNA: TGTGCCAGCTTACCGCGGACTAGCGGGGGGGAAGAGACCCAGTACTTC; CDR3 protein: CASLPRTSGGEETQYF
D gene: TRBD1; clone size: .; V gene: TRBV6-5; J gene: TRBJ1-2; CDR3 DNA: TGTGCCAGCAGTGAACAGGGGCCCATATACTTC; CDR3 protein: CASSEQGPIYF
D gene: .; clone size: .; V gene: TRBV2; J gene: TRBJ2-7; CDR3 DNA: TGTGCCAGCAGTGTGAGAGGGGGCTACGAGCAGTACTTC; CDR3 protein: CASSVRGGYEQYF
D gene: TRBD1; clone size: few; V gene: TRBV7-2; J gene: TRBJ2-7; CDR3 DNA: TGTGCCAGCAGCCCCGGGACAGACCCTGCCTACGAGCAGTACTTC; CDR3 protein: CASSPGTDPAYEQYF
D gene: .; clone size: .; V gene: TRBV19; J gene: TRBJ2-5; CDR3 DNA: TGTGCCAGTAGTAATCTCGCGACCCCCGGTCAGTACTTC; CDR3 protein: CASSNLATPGQYF
D gene: .; clone size: once; V gene: TRBV14; J gene: TRBJ2-5; CDR3 DNA: TGTGCCAGCAGCCGGGGGCAAGAGACCCAGTACTTC; CDR3 protein: CASSRGQETQYF
D gene: .; clone size: .; V gene: TRBV7-2; J gene: TRBJ2-5; CDR3 DNA: TGTGCCAGCAGCTTACTGTCGGGAAAAGAGACCCAGTACTTC; CDR3 protein: CASSLLSGKETQYF
D gene: TRBD1; clone size: .; V gene: TRBV27; J gene: TRBJ1-1; CDR3 DNA: TGTGCCAGCGGACAGGGGAACACTGAAGCTTTCTTT; CDR3 protein: CASGQGNTEAFF
D gene: .; clone size: .; V gene: TRBV6-6; J gene: TRBJ1-4; CDR3 DNA: TGTGCCAGCAGTTACTCGGGGGACTCCTTTGAAAAACTGTTTTTT; CDR3 protein: CASSYSGDSFEKLFF
D gene: .; clone size: .; V gene: TRBV7-2; J gene: TRBJ2-7; CDR3 DNA: TGTGCCAGCAGCTTAGACGTTGTGGGGCTTAGGAGCTCCTACGAGCAGTACTTC; CDR3 protein: CASSLDVVGLRSSYEQYF
D gene: .; clone size: .; V gene: TRBV5-1; J gene: TRBJ2-1; CDR3 DNA: TGCGCCAGCAGCTTGGTTGGATTCGAGCAGTTCTTC; CDR3 protein: CASSLVGFEQFF